This TCR beta chain comes out of a study of shared clonotypes between healthy human individuals. Each cell subset's genomic DNA was divided evenly among several immunoSEQ plates. Repertoires were generated with immunoSEQ multiplex PCR, while TCRdb's copy carries only in-frame clones and drops some. The data contain some 1.5 million clones, approximately 98% of them singletons. This clone was seen a single time. Its antigen remains unidentified. General study findings and limits: The authors sampled blood alone, and tissue repertoires likely differ.

CDR3 length equals 14 residues. Germline CDR1 reads WSHSY; CDR2 reads SAAADI. Trimming removed 4 bases from V and 4 bases from J; junction bases left unmatched: 5. The rearrangement uses TRBV10-2 and TRBJ2-7, with 9 bases matching TRBD1. The source of this sequence is a young man in good health. The sample was naive CD4+ T cells sorted from blood. The subset here: CD45RA+ positively selected. Here the CDR3 reads CASSGDRVGYEQYF. The CDR3 bases are TGCGCCAGCAGTGGGGACAGGGTGGGGTACGAGCAGTACTTC.